The TCR beta chain described here comes from a study of blood T cell repertoires in COVID-19 (TCRdb year 2020). Context from the whole study: Collaborator samples came from the United States, Italy and Spain and covered acute and convalescent phases of COVID-19. The prospective study material was composed of cDNA or gDNA derived from T cells, B-cell-depleted T cells, or PBMCs. The dataset comprised deeply sampled blood TCRbeta repertoires from subjects exposed to, actively infected with, or recovered from COVID-19. The repertoires were released in a freely available public database intended as a resource for research on the immune response to SARS-CoV-2. The samples were drawn from two sources: the first 160 participants of the ongoing ImmuneRACE study, and about 1,300 subjects contributed by 6 global collaborators. A de-identified subject ID, COVID-19 status, age in years and sex were almost always included in the sample metadata. Where available, HLA class I and class II types were taken from metadata supplied by the sample provider and were not determined by assay-based typing. Overall study outcomes, separate from this receptor: The quantity of clinical and demographic metadata differed by source and by participant and was supplied without curation.

Participants in the prospective study were enrolled through a virtual design, were aged about 18 to 89 years, and lived in fewer than 30 United States geographic areas. To assign participants to cohorts, the prospective study relied on clinical history that participants themselves reported in a screening survey and a study questionnaire. Mobile phlebotomists in the prospective study collected whole blood, serum and a nasopharyngeal or oropharyngeal swab from every participant. Over a roughly 2-month period, participants in the prospective study had the option of providing additional blood draws and questionnaires. Before DNA extraction, prospective study blood samples were shipped either frozen or at room temperature. TCRbeta CDR3 regions were amplified from genomic DNA using the immunoSEQ Assay, a bias-controlled multiplex PCR. Concerning the study's data processing: The number of nucleated cells in each sample was estimated from the amplification of reference gene primers within the assay. To quantify the absolute abundance of each unique TCRbeta CDR3 rearrangement, sequence reads were collapsed and filtered. Productive Simpson clonality was computed per sample as the square root of Simpson's diversity index over productive rearrangements. The clones in this table, taken by TCRdb from immuneACCESS, are in-frame only. Not every clone is retained; where verified, under half of the shortfall comes from an unresolved V gene, and the cause of the rest is unknown. V, J and clone size were drawn from that table, and D and trimming were deduced from the DNA. The sample records about 170,000 clones, 65% to 85% of which are singletons. The leading ten clones occupy roughly 4% of the sample.

This clone has only one observation. Its antigen has not been determined. There are no base qualities to consult, and no much larger clone falls within one base. Material for sequencing was PBMCs or T cells enriched from blood (not recorded which). This sequence originates from a woman in her fifties or sixties in a cohort exposed to, infected with or recovered from COVID-19 (not recorded which).

The CDR3 is CASGRTFGTPQGGNQPQHF. The nucleotide sequence is given as TGTGCCAGCGGACGAACCTTCGGGACTCCCCAGGGAGGCAATCAGCCCCAGCATTTT. The rearrangement combines TRBV27 with TRBJ1-5; matching of 5 bases hints at TRBD1 as the D gene. Inclusive of the bounding cysteine and phenylalanine, the CDR3 is 19 residues long. Only CDR3 DNA is held: 57 bases, read in frame from base 1. The germline V gene (reference sequence) provides CDR1 MNHEY and CDR2 SMNVEV. V and J lose 8 bases and 2 bases, and a span of 28 bases separates them.